A selection of T cell receptor beta chains follows, all from one sample in a study of blood T cell repertoires in COVID-19. The method was immunoSEQ multiplex PCR; TCRdb's version includes in-frame clones alone and lacks a portion of them. The sample includes around 370,000 clones, approximately 90% of them seen just once. Sequencing was done on a sample of PBMCs or T cells enriched from blood (not recorded which). These receptor sequences come from a woman aged 18-35 years who had recovered from COVID-19. CDR3s include the opening cysteine and the closing phenylalanine or tryptophan. The D gene is left open where the match is weak. Size values are once, few and many counts, or a class for expanded clones, and some rows have none.

CDR3 protein	CDR3 DNA	clone size	D gene	J gene	V gene
CASSLTTGGGYEQYF	TGTGCCAGCAGCCTGACGACAGGGGGCGGGTACGAGCAGTACTTC	-	TRBD1	TRBJ2-7	TRBV5-4
CASSLLRGADEQFF	TGTGCTAGCAGCTTACTGCGGGGGGCCGATGAGCAGTTCTTC	-	TRBD2	TRBJ2-1	TRBV7-7
CASSVTSGEAQQYF	TGTGCCAGCAGCGTTACTAGCGGGGAGGCCCAGCAGTACTTC	-	TRBD2	TRBJ2-7	TRBV7-9
CASSATGGDTIYF	TGTGCCAGCAGCGCGACGGGGGGCGACACCATATATTTT	-	-	TRBJ1-3	TRBV9
CASSFEGDQPQHF	TGTGCCAGCAGTTTCGAGGGGGATCAGCCCCAGCATTTT	-	-	TRBJ1-5	TRBV12-3/TRBV12-4
CASSSSRPAQGTYEQYF	TGTGCCAGCAGTTCGTCGCGCCCGGCACAGGGTACCTACGAGCAGTACTTC	-	-	TRBJ2-7	TRBV6-2/TRBV6-3
CASSPGVSGNTQYF	TGTGCCAGCAGTCCGGGGGTTTCTGGGAATACGCAGTATTTT	once	-	TRBJ2-3	TRBV7-3
CASSPYANGGASGNTIYF	TGTGCCAGTAGTCCTTATGCAAACGGGGGAGCCTCTGGAAACACCATATATTTT	-	-	TRBJ1-3	TRBV19
CASSPGQSNQPQHF	TGTGCCAGCTCCCCCGGACAGAGCAATCAGCCCCAGCATTTT	once	-	TRBJ1-5	TRBV18
CASSPGHTEAFF	TGTGCCAGCAGCCCTGGGCACACTGAAGCTTTCTTT	few	-	TRBJ1-1	TRBV12-3/TRBV12-4
CASSLDSGLGAFF	TGTGCCAGCAGCTTGGATTCGGGACTAGGAGCTTTCTTT	-	-	TRBJ1-1	TRBV7-9
CASRDSVSYEQYF	TGTGCCAGCAGGGACAGCGTCTCCTACGAGCAGTACTTC	few	-	TRBJ2-7	TRBV11-2
CASSLAARENTEAFF	TGTGCCAGCAGCTTGGCGGCCAGGGAGAACACTGAAGCTTTCTTT	-	-	TRBJ1-1	TRBV5-8
CASSDKPGCNQPQHF	TGTGCCAGCAGCGACAAACCTGGATGCAATCAGCCCCAGCATTTT	-	-	TRBJ1-5	TRBV21-1
CASSPLARNEQFF	TGTGCCAGCTCACCACTAGCGAGGAATGAGCAGTTCTTC	-	-	TRBJ2-1	TRBV18
CASSPDRAGQPQHF	TGTGCCAGCTCACCAGACAGGGCTGGTCAGCCCCAGCATTTT	once	TRBD1	TRBJ1-5	TRBV18
CASSPTRASTDTQYF	TGTGCCAGCAGTCCGACCAGGGCTAGCACAGATACGCAGTATTTT	once	-	TRBJ2-3	TRBV28
CASSPRALNTEAFF	TGTGCCAGCAGCCCGAGGGCCCTGAACACTGAAGCTTTCTTT	-	-	TRBJ1-1	TRBV28
CASSTHYTQYF	TGTGCCAGCAGCACTCATTATACGCAGTATTTT	-	-	TRBJ2-3	TRBV2
CASSYSWDSRTEAFF	TGTGCCAGCAGTTACTCCTGGGACAGTCGGACTGAAGCTTTCTTT	-	TRBD1	TRBJ1-1	TRBV6-5
CASSLVGTDLNSPLHF	TGTGCCAGCAGCTTAGTAGGGACAGATTTAAATTCACCCCTCCACTTT	few	TRBD1	TRBJ1-6	TRBV11-2
CASTRSGATYEQYF	TGTGCCAGCACCCGTTCAGGGGCGACCTACGAGCAGTACTTC	-	-	TRBJ2-7	TRBV11-2
CASTSTGGRVGYTF	TGTGCCAGCACCTCGACAGGTGGGAGAGTCGGCTACACCTTC	-	-	TRBJ1-2	TRBV3-1/TRBV3-2
CASSMLGGYTF	TGTGCCAGTAGTATGCTAGGCGGCTACACCTTC	-	-	TRBJ1-2	TRBV19
CASSPPAGGEAFF	TGTGCCAGCAGCCCCCCGGCAGGTGGAGAAGCTTTCTTT	-	-	TRBJ1-1	TRBV6-5
CASSWNRGDNSPLHF	TGTGCCAGCAGTTGGAACAGGGGAGACAATTCACCCCTCCACTTT	-	TRBD1	TRBJ1-6	TRBV6-2/TRBV6-3